This T cell receptor beta chain was recorded in a study of T cell responses to AZD1222 COVID-19 vaccine. Study-wide findings and caveats: As reported, nearly half of all spike-specific TCRs target variant regions that are unmutated.

This clone was picked up one time. The antigen is undetermined. The CDR3 consists of 14 residues. Germline lookup yields CDR1 SGHDT and CDR2 YYEEEE. V shed 2 bases and J shed 7 bases, with 12 bases lying between them. Data came from immunoSEQ multiplex PCR; TCRdb stores just in-frame clones and leaves some out. The sample lists some 150,000 clones, around 89% occurring once. The chain links TRBV5-6 to TRBJ1-4, with D hard to call. The specimen comprised peripheral blood, sampled on day 0 of AZD1222 vaccination. This clonotype was obtained from an adult in good health. In DNA, the CDR3 is TGTGCCAGCAGCTTATCTGGGGTTGGTGAAAAACTGTTTTTT. It translates to CASSLSGVGEKLFF. Supplemented by reference TRBV5-6 and TRBJ1-4, the full variable domain reads DAGVTQSPTHLIKTRGQQVTLRCSPKSGHDTVSWYQQALGQGPQFIFQYYEEEERQRGNFPDRFSGHQFPNYSSELNVNALLLGDSALYLCASSLSGVGEKLFFGSGTQLSVL.